A single sample gave rise to the 5 T cell receptor beta chains below, sequenced in a study of T cells in Graves' hyperthyroidism and ophthalmopathy (dated 2019 in TCRdb). The method behind the library was multiplex PCR. The sample was run on an Illumina HiSeq 2000. Amplification of TCR beta CDR3 regions was carried out from RNA transcripts. A first-round RT-PCR of the TCR CDR3 used the HTBI primer set with the Qiagen OneStep RT-PCR kit. TCRdb ran its own pipeline on the public reads, namely fastp trimming at Q25 and MiXCR clone calling, and kept in-frame beta chains. When rows share a CDR3 protein, they turn into one entry using the most common DNA and genes. Counted in this sample were some 490,000 distinct CDR3 sequences; about 20% of them appeared once. Together, the top ten hold 49% of the sample. Sequenced input: blood. The receptors were sampled from a woman in her sixties or seventies with Graves' ophthalmopathy.

The sample holds a few counts of this clonotype. The genes are TRBV4-3 and TRBJ1-1; TRBD1 might be the D (6 bases). This CDR3 comprises 15 residues. Germline assignment: CDR1 LGHNA and CDR2 YSLEER. Trimming stripped 4 bases from V and 8 bases from J, with 20 bases between. The CDR3, as DNA: TGCGCCAGCAGCCTCCAAACGGGGGGGCGAGGGGAAGCTTTCTTT. Translated: CASSLQTGGRGEAFF.

This clonotype came up many times. This chain joins TRBV10-3 and TRBJ1-1; 8 bases align to TRBD1. After removal of 5 bases from V and 3 bases from J, the junction contained 5 bases not matched to a gene. CDR1 ENHRY and CDR2 SYGVKD come from the germline V gene. This CDR3 region has 14 residues. CDR3: CAISWTGRDTEAFF. The CDR3 region has the DNA TGTGCCATCAGTTGGACAGGGAGGGACACTGAAGCTTTCTTT.

This clonotype was seen only a few times. The chain employs TRBV24-1 and TRBJ2-1; no clear D. Germline loops: CDR1 KGHDR, CDR2 SFDVKD. Trimming removed 0 bases at V and 7 bases at J, with 12 bases between. The length of the CDR3 is 15 residues. CDR3 sequence (DNA): TGTGCCACCAGTGATTTGGGTAGCCCGCAGAATGAGCAGTTCTTC. It specifies CATSDLGSPQNEQFF.

The V call is TRBV7-2, the J call TRBJ2-7; 11 nucleotides match TRBD2. CDR1 is SGHTA, CDR2 FQGNSA, per germline. With V trimmed by 2 bases and J by 9 bases, 9 bases remained unmatched. This CDR3 has 15 residues. For the CDR3, the DNA is TGTGCCAGCAGCTTAACCGGGACTAGCGGTCTTGGGCAGTACTTC. Translation gives CASSLTGTSGLGQYF.

V gene TRBV5-1 combines with J gene TRBJ2-1, with 8 bases that match TRBD1. The CDR3 consists of 16 residues. CDR1 is SGHRS and CDR2 is YFSETQ in the germline V gene. The junction had 12 bases not matched to a gene; V was cut back by 3 bases and J by 7 bases. The CDR3 is CASSSLPPGGYNEQFF. The CDR3 nucleotides are TGCGCCAGCAGCTCGCTCCCTCCAGGGGGCTATAATGAGCAGTTCTTC.